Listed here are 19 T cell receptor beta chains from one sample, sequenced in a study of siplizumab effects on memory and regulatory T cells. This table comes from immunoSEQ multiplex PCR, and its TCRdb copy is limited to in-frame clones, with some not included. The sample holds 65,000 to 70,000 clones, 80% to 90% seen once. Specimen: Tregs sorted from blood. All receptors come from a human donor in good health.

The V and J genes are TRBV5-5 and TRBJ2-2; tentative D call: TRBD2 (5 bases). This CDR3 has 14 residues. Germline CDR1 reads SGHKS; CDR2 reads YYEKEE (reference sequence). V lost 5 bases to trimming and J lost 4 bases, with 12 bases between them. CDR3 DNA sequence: TGTGCCAGCAGACGGGATTGGGCCACCGGGGAGCTGTTTTTT. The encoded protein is CASRRDWATGELFF.

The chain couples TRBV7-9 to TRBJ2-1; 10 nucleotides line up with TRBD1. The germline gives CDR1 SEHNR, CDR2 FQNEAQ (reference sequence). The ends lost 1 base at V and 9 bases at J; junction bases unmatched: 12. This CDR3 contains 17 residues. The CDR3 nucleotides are TGTGCCAGCAGCTTAGATCTCTCGGGACAGGGGTTAAGTGAGCAGTTCTTC. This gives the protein CASSLDLSGQGLSEQFF. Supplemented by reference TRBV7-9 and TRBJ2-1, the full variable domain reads DTGVSQNPRHKITKRGQNVTFRCDPISEHNRLYWYRQTLGQGPEFLTYFQNEAQLEKSRLLSDRFSAERPKGSFSTLEIQRTEQGDSAMYLCASSLDLSGQGLSEQFFGPGTRLTVL.

CDR3 protein: CASSLDRGNSPLHF. The CDR3 DNA is TGTGCCAGCAGCTTAGACAGGGGGAATTCACCCCTCCACTTT. The chain carries TRBV7-2 and TRBJ1-6, with TRBD1 matching over 8 bases. CDR3 length: 14 residues. Per the germline V gene, CDR1 is SGHTA and CDR2 is FQGNSA. V dropped 1 base and J dropped 7; count of bases not matched to a gene: 0. Variable domain in full (rest from reference TRBV7-2 and TRBJ1-6): GAGVSQSPSNKVTEKGKDVELRCDPISGHTALYWYRQSLGQGLEFLIYFQGNSAPDKSGLPSDRFSAERTGGSVSTLTIQRTQQEDSAVYLCASSLDRGNSPLHFGNGTRLTVT.

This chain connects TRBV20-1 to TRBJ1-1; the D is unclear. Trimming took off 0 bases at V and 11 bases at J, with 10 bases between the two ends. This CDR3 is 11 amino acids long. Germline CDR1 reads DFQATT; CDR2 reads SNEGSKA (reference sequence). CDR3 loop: CSAREWGGAFF. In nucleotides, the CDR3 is TGCAGTGCTAGAGAATGGGGAGGTGCTTTCTTT.

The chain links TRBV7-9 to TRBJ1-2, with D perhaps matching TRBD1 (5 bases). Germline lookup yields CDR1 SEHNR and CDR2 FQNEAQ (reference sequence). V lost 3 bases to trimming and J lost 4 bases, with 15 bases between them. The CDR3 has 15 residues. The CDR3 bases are TGTGCCAGCAGCTTCTCTGGAGGGGTGAGCTATGGCTACACCTTC. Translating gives CASSFSGGVSYGYTF.

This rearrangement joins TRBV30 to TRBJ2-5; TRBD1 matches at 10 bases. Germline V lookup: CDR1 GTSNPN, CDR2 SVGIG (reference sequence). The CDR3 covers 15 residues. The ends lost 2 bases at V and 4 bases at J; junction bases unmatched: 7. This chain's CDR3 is CAWSRDRGSRETQYF. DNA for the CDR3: TGTGCCTGGAGTAGGGACAGGGGATCACGAGAGACCCAGTACTTC.

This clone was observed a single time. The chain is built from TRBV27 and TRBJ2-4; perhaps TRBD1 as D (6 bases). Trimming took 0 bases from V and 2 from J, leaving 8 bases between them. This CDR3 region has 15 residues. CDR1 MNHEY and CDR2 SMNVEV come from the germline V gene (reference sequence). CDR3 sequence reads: CASSLSWGPKNIQYF. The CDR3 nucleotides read TGTGCCAGCAGTTTATCTTGGGGGCCCAAAAACATTCAGTACTTC.

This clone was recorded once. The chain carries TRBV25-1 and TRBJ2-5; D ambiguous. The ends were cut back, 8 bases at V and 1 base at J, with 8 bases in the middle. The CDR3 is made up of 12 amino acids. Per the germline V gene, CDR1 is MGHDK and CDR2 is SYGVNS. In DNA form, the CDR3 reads TGTGCCAGCGGGGTTTCCCAAGAGACCCAGTACTTC. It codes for CASGVSQETQYF.

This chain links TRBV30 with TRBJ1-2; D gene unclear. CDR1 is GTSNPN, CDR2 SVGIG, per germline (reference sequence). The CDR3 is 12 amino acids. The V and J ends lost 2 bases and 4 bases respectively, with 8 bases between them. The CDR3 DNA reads TGTGCCTGGAGTCATTTGGGCTATGGCTACACCTTC. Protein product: CAWSHLGYGYTF.

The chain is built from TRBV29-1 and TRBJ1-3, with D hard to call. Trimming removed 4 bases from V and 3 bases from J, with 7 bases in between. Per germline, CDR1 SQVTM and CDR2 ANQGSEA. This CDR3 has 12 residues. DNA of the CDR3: TGCAGCGTTGCTAGTGGTGGAAACACCATATATTTT. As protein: CSVASGGNTIYF.

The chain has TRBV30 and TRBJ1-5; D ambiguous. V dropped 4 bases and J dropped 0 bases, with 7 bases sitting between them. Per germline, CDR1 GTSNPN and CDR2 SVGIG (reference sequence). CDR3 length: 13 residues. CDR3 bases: TGTGCCTGGACCTCCTCTAGCAATCAGCCCCAGCATTTT. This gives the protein CAWTSSSNQPQHF.

The CDR3: CASSSAHNNEQFF. DNA for the CDR3: TGTGCCAGCAGCTCCGCACACAACAATGAGCAGTTCTTC. The rearrangement joins TRBV5-4 to TRBJ2-1; D ambiguous. CDR1 and CDR2 from the germline V gene are SGHNT and YYREEE (reference sequence). The CDR3 consists of 13 residues. Trimming removed 3 bases from V and 5 bases from J, with 9 bases in between.

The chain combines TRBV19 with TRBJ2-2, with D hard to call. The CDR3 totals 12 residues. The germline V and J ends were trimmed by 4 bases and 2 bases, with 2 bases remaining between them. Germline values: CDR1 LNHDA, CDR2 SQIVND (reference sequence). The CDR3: CASSKNTGELFF. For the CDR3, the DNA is TGTGCCAGTAGTAAAAACACCGGGGAGCTGTTTTTT. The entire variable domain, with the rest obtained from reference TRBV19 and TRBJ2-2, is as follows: DGGITQSPKYLFRKEGQNVTLSCEQNLNHDAMYWYRQDPGQGLRLIYYSQIVNDFQKGDIAEGYSVSREKKESFPLTVTSAQKNPTAFYLCASSKNTGELFFGEGSRLTVL.

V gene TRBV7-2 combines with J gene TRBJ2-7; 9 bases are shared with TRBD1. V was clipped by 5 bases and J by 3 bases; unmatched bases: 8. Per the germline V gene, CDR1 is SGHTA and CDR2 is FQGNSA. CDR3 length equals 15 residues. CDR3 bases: TGTGCCAGCAGCCGAACCCCGGGACAGGGCTACGAGCAGTACTTC. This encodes CASSRTPGQGYEQYF.

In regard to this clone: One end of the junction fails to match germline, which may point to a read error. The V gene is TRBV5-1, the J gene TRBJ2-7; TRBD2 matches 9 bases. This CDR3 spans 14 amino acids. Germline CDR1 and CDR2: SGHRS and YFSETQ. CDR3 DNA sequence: TGCGCCAGCAGCTTCGCGGGAGGGCCCTACGGGCAGTACTTC. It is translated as CASSFAGGPYGQYF.

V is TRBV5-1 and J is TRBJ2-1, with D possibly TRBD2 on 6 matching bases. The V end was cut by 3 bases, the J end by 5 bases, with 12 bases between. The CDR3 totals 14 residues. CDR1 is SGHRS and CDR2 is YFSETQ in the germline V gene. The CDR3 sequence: CASSWGLSDNEQFF. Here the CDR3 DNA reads TGCGCCAGCAGCTGGGGACTCTCTGACAATGAGCAGTTCTTC.

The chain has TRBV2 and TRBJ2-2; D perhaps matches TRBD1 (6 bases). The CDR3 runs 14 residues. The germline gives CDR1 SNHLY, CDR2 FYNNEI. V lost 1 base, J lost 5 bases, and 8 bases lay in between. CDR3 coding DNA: TGTGCCAGCAGTGAAGATAGGGGGACCGGGGAGCTGTTTTTT. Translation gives CASSEDRGTGELFF.

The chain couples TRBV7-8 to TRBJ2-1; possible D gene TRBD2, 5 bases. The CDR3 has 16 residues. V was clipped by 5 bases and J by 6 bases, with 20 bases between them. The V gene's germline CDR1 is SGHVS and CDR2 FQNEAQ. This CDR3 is CASSPSPAGPANEQFF. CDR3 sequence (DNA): TGTGCCAGCAGCCCGAGTCCGGCGGGCCCTGCCAATGAGCAGTTCTTC.

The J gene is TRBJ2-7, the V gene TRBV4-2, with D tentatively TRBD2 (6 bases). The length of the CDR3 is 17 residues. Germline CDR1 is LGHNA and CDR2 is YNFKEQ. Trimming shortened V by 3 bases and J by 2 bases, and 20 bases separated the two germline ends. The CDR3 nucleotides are TGTGCCAGCAGCCAGGACCTTCTTACCGGGAGTCCCTACGAGCAGTACTTC. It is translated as CASSQDLLTGSPYEQYF.